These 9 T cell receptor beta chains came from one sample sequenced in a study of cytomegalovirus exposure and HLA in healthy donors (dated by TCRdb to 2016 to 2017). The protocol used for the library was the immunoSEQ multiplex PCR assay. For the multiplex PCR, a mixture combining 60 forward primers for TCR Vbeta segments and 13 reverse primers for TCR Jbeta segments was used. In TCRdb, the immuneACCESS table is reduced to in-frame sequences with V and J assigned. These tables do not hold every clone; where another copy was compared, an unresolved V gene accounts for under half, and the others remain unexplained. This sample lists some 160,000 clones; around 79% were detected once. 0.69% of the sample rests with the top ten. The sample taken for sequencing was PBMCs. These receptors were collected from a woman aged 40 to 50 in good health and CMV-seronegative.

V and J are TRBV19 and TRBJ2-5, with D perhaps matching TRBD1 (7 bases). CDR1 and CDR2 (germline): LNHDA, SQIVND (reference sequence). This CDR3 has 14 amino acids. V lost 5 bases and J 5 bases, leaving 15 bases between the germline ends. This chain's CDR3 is CASSAPTGRETQYF. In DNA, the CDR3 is TGTGCCAGTAGTGCCCCGACAGGGAGGGAGACCCAGTACTTC.

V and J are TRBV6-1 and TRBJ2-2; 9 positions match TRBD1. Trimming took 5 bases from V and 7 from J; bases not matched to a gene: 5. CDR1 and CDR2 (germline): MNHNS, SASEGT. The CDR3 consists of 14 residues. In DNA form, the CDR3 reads TGTGCCAGCAGTTCCGGGACAGGGATCGGGGAGCTGTTTTTT. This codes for CASSSGTGIGELFF.

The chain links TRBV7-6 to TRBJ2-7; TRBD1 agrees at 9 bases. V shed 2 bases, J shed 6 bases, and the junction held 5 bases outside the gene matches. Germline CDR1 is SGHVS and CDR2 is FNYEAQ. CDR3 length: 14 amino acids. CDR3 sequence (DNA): TGTGCCAGCAGCTTATATGGGACAGGGAGCGAGCAGTACTTC. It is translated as CASSLYGTGSEQYF.

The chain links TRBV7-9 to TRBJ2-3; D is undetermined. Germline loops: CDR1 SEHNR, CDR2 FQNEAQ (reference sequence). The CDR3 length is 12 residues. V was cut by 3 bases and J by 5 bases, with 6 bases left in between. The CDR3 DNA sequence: TGTGCCAGCAGCTTCTCAGGAGATACGCAGTATTTT. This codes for CASSFSGDTQYF.

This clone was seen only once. The DNA of the CDR3 is TGTGCCAGCAGCTTCGGGACTAGCGGGGGGGCCAATGAGCAGTTCTTC. It yields the protein CASSFGTSGGANEQFF. The J gene is TRBJ2-1, the V gene TRBV11-2, with 16 bases that match TRBD2. The CDR3 spans 16 residues. Germline V gene sequence: CDR1 SGHAT, CDR2 FQNNGV. The J segment lost 6 bases and the V segment lost 3 bases, leaving 2 bases of the junction unmatched.

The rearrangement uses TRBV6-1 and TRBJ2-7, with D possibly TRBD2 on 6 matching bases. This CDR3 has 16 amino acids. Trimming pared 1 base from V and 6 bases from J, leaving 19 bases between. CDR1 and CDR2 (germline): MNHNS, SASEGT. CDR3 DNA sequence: TGTGCCAGCAGTGAAGAACCGGGAGCAGGGAAGTGCGAGCAGTACTTC. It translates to CASSEEPGAGKCEQYF.

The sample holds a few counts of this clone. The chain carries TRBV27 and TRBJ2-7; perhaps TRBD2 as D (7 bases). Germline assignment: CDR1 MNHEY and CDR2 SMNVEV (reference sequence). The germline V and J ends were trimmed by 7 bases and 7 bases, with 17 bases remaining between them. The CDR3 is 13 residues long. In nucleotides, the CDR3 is TGTGCCAGCACGGTCCGGGGGGCGGGGGAGCAGTACTTC. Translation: CASTVRGAGEQYF.

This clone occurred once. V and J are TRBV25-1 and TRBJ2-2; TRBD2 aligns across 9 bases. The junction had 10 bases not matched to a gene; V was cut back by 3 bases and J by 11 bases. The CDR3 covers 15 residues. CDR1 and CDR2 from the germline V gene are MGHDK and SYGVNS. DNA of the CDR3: TGTGCCAGCAGTGATAGGATTGTTAGCGGGAGAGAGCTGTTTTTT. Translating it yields CASSDRIVSGRELFF.

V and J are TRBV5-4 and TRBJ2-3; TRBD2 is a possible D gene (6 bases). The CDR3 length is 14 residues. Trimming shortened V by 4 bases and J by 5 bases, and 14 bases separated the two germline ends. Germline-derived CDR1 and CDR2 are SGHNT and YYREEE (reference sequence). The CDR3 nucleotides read TGTGCCAGCAGCCTCTCCGGGGGTGGAGATACGCAGTATTTT. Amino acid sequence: CASSLSGGGDTQYF. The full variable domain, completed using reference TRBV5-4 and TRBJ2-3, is ETGVTQSPTHLIKTRGQQVTLRCSSQSGHNTVSWYQQALGQGPQFIFQYYREEENGRGNFPPRFSGLQFPNYSSELNVNALELDDSALYLCASSLSGGGDTQYFGPGTRLTVL.